The sequence of this TCR beta chain was determined in a study of T cell responses to AZD1222 COVID-19 vaccine (dated by TCRdb to the early 2020s). About the investigation overall: AZD1222 recipients with second doses at about 4 weeks or about 12 weeks were pooled, because spike-specific TCR depth and breadth did not differ between schedules. TCR sequencing covered 230 or so trial participants: 207 given two doses of AZD1222 and 26 given two doses of MenACWY control vaccine. Enrollment into the trials was organized by age into subgroups of 18-55, 56-69 and 70-plus years, and those subgroups contained about 160, 30 and 59 TCR-sequenced participants, respectively. Overall study results and their limits: Nearly half of unique spike-specific TCRs reportedly recognized epitopes outside regions mutated in the B.1.351 and B.1.1.7 variants. The vaccine-associated CD4 TCRs covered the entire spike protein, and the dominant responses fell in regions 160-218 and 743-854. In the small 56-69-year group, the increase in depth fell short of significance, most likely because of low power. After two AZD1222 doses, both the breadth and the depth of spike-specific TCRs were significantly higher than at day 0 and than in MenACWY recipients. Most participants were white British and females outnumbered males, and the authors suggested that clonal diversity may have been underestimated. Conclusions about previously exposed vaccinees are limited, since just a handful of AZD1222 recipients were seropositive for SARS-CoV-2 at baseline. Because no day 14 peak-response samples were available, the repertoires could be characterized only after the peak T cell response.

The V and J ends are trimmed by 3 bases and 1 base, leaving 15 bases between them. Counted from cysteine to phenylalanine, this CDR3 has 16 amino acids. The kept DNA is CDR3 alone, 48 bases in frame from the first base. CDR1 MNHNS and CDR2 SASEGT are derived from the germline V gene. Sample time point, as interpreted from the label and publication: baseline before first vaccination. Vaccinee samples were obtained from the UK trials COV001 and COV002, which included a single-blind randomized controlled phase 2/3 trial of AZD1222 (ChAdOx1 nCoV-19) in healthy adults. For TCRbeta chain sequencing, PBMC samples were collected from trial participants at day 0 and at day 28 after the second dose. The CDR3 regions of human TCRbeta chains were analyzed by immunosequencing. On the authors' methods: Repertoire TCRs were matched against a reference library of SARS-CoV-2-specific TCRs generated with the MIRA antigen-specificity platform. Breadth was defined as the fraction of unique TCRs that were SARS-CoV-2-associated. Depth was defined as the fraction of total T cells that were SARS-CoV-2-associated. Using the MIRA data, each spike-specific TCR was assigned both to the spike region to which the TCR was reactive and to a CD4 or CD8 class. Log10-transformed breadth and depth values were compared by one-way ANOVA with Sidak's multiple comparisons tests. In TCRdb, the immuneACCESS table is reduced to in-frame sequences with V and J assigned. These tables do not hold every clone; where another copy was compared, an unresolved V gene accounts for under half, and the others remain unexplained. Clone size and V and J calls were adopted from that table, with D and trimming inferred from the DNA. The sample includes roughly 140,000 clones, with more than 70% observed a single time. Of the sample, 2.2% falls within the top ten clones.

On this clone itself: It has no known antigen specificity. Per-nucleotide qualities are absent, and no much larger clonotype sits a single base away.

Recombination joined TRBV6-1 with TRBJ1-1; the D gene lacks a confident call. The source was peripheral blood, collected on day 0 of AZD1222 vaccination. The TCR was taken from an adult in good health. The CDR3 reads as follows: CASSDREDPWNTEAFF. The bases are TGTGCCAGCAGTGATAGGGAGGACCCTTGGAACACTGAAGCTTTCTTT.